These 15 T cell receptor beta chains came from one sample sequenced in a study of cytomegalovirus exposure and HLA in healthy donors. PCR employed 60 Vbeta and 13 Jbeta primers. This table comes from immunoSEQ multiplex PCR, and its TCRdb copy is limited to in-frame clones, with some not included. The data show over 150,000 clones, with around 77% seen just once and around 3.4% held by the top ten. Sequenced input: PBMCs. Source of these receptors: a man aged 30 to 39 in good health and CMV-seropositive.

The chain recombines TRBV5-1 with TRBJ2-1; TRBD2 agrees at 8 bases. V lost 3 bases to trimming and J lost 0 bases; unmatched junction nucleotides: 8. Germline loops: CDR1 SGHRS, CDR2 YFSETQ. This CDR3 contains 17 residues. This CDR3 is CASSSGGATSSYNEQFF. The CDR3 DNA reads TGCGCCAGCAGCTCGGGAGGGGCTACCAGCTCCTACAATGAGCAGTTCTTC. Full variable domain (remainder filled in from reference TRBV5-1 and TRBJ2-1): KAGVTQTPRYLIKTRGQQVTLSCSPISGHRSVSWYQQTPGQGLQFLFEYFSETQRNKGNFPGRFSGRQFSNSRSEMNVSTLELGDSALYLCASSSGGATSSYNEQFFGPGTRLTVL.

This clone was recorded a few times. The gene calls are TRBV5-1 and TRBJ2-7; the D gene is possibly TRBD1 (6 bases). V lost 1 base and J lost 2, with 7 bases in between. CDR1 and CDR2 (germline): SGHRS, YFSETQ. The CDR3 is 13 residues long. Here the CDR3 reads CASSLRTAYEQYF. DNA of the CDR3: TGCGCCAGCAGCTTGAGGACAGCCTACGAGCAGTACTTC.

The chain employs TRBV19 and TRBJ2-1; maybe TRBD1 (6 bases). The CDR3 runs 15 residues. Trimming removed 2 bases from V and 2 bases from J, with 10 bases in between. Germline V gene data show CDR1 as LNHDA and CDR2 as SQIVND (reference sequence). CDR3 DNA sequence: TGTGCCAGTAGTATACAGGGGAAGACCTACAATGAGCAGTTCTTC. This encodes CASSIQGKTYNEQFF.

This sequence joins TRBV5-1 and TRBJ1-5, with 9 bases identical to TRBD1. Per the germline V gene, CDR1 is SGHRS and CDR2 is YFSETQ. The junction had 10 bases not matched to a gene; V was cut back by 5 bases and J by 7 bases. The CDR3 loop spans 15 amino acids. The CDR3 loop is CASSSTGGEGQPQHF. The CDR3 DNA reads TGCGCCAGCAGTTCCACAGGGGGCGAAGGGCAGCCCCAGCATTTT.

The V and J genes are TRBV4-3 and TRBJ1-6, with D hard to call. The CDR3 contains 17 residues. Between the trimmed V and J ends, which lost 0 bases and 7 bases, there was a span of 16 bases. Germline loops: CDR1 LGHNA, CDR2 YSLEER. CDR3 nucleotides: TGCGCCAGCAGCCAAGATGGGCCCAGGTCTGCCAATTCACCCCTCCACTTT. Translating gives CASSQDGPRSANSPLHF.

This clone was seen just once. This chain uses TRBV19 with TRBJ1-2; a possible D gene is TRBD1 (6 bases). Germline V gene lookup returns CDR1 LNHDA and CDR2 SQIVND (reference sequence). The V end was cut by 1 base, the J end by 4 bases, with 16 bases between. The CDR3 totals 16 residues. This CDR3 reads CASSIGGGQVVYGYTF. CDR3 coding DNA: TGTGCCAGTAGTATAGGGGGGGGCCAAGTCGTCTATGGCTACACCTTC. Full variable domain (missing parts from reference TRBV19 and TRBJ1-2): DGGITQSPKYLFRKEGQNVTLSCEQNLNHDAMYWYRQDPGQGLRLIYYSQIVNDFQKGDIAEGYSVSREKKESFPLTVTSAQKNPTAFYLCASSIGGGQVVYGYTFGSGTRLTVV.

V is TRBV4-1 and J is TRBJ1-4; D gene unclear. The germline gives CDR1 MGHRA, CDR2 YSYEKL. CDR3 length: 12 residues. V lost 0 bases, J lost 14 bases, and 10 bases lay in between. CDR3 loop: CASSQDRTGLFF. Here the CDR3 DNA reads TGCGCCAGCAGCCAAGATCGTACGGGGCTGTTTTTT.

The V call is TRBV27, the J call TRBJ2-7; D unresolved. Trimming took off 2 bases at V and 0 bases at J, with 8 bases between the two ends. Germline lookup yields CDR1 MNHEY and CDR2 SMNVEV (reference sequence). This CDR3 spans 14 amino acids. CDR3: CASSLGRHSYEQYF. DNA of the CDR3: TGTGCCAGCAGTTTAGGCCGTCACTCCTACGAGCAGTACTTC.

The chain combines TRBV2 with TRBJ1-4, with 8 positions matching TRBD1. With 11 bases clipped from V and 5 bases from J, the junction kept 10 bases outside the gene matches. From germline, CDR1 is SNHLY and CDR2 FYNNEI. The CDR3 is 14 amino acids. CDR3 nucleotides: TGTGCCTGTGTTGTAGGACAGGGAAATGAAAAACTGTTTTTT. Translation gives CACVVGQGNEKLFF.

Only one count was recorded for this clone. This chain links TRBV2 with TRBJ2-5; tentatively, D is TRBD1 (6 bases). This CDR3 has 14 residues. Germline CDR1 is SNHLY and CDR2 is FYNNEI. The V gene lost 6 bases and the J gene lost 2 bases, with 13 bases spanning the gap. CDR3 region: CASRDDRIQETQYF. CDR3 bases: TGTGCCAGCAGGGATGACAGGATACAAGAGACCCAGTACTTC.

The chain is built from TRBV7-2 and TRBJ1-5; 7 bases map to TRBD1. CDR1 is SGHTA, CDR2 FQGNSA, per germline. The junction had 9 bases not matched to a gene; V was cut back by 5 bases and J by 2 bases. The CDR3 has 16 residues. CDR3 loop: CASSLNRGGGNQPQHF. CDR3 DNA sequence: TGTGCCAGCAGCCTCAACAGGGGAGGAGGCAATCAGCCCCAGCATTTT.

This sequence joins TRBV25-1 and TRBJ2-3; 8 positions agree with TRBD1. The V segment lost 2 bases and the J segment 3 bases; nucleotides outside the gene matches: 7. Germline V gene sequence: CDR1 MGHDK, CDR2 SYGVNS. The CDR3 loop spans 16 amino acids. CDR3 nucleotides: TGTGCCAGCAGTGAAGTCTTCGACAGGGGAACAGATACGCAGTATTTT. This codes for CASSEVFDRGTDTQYF. The full variable domain, rest sourced from reference TRBV25-1 and TRBJ2-3, is EADIYQTPRYLVIGTGKKITLECSQTMGHDKMYWYQQDPGMELHLIHYSYGVNSTEKGDLSSESTVSRIRTEHFPLTLESARPSHTSQYLCASSEVFDRGTDTQYFGPGTRLTVL.

Note on this clone: The junction and the germline gene differ at one end; a read error may be behind it. V gene TRBV4-2 combines with J gene TRBJ2-1; D call uncertain. Germline CDR1 reads LGHNA; CDR2 reads YNFKEQ. This CDR3 region has 14 residues. The CDR3 DNA is TGTGCCAGCACCCAAGTCCCATCCTACAATGAGCAGTTCTTC. Translated, it gives CASTQVPSYNEQFF.

The chain combines TRBV15 with TRBJ2-5; D gene uncertain. Germline V gene sequence: CDR1 LNHNV, CDR2 YYDKDF (reference sequence). This CDR3 region has 11 residues. V was pared by 3 bases and J by 5 bases, with 4 bases between. The CDR3 coding sequence is TGTGCCACCAGCAGCGGGGAGACCCAGTACTTC. Translating gives CATSSGETQYF.

V gene TRBV2 combines with J gene TRBJ2-7; 12 nucleotides match TRBD2. The germline V gene has CDR1 SNHLY and CDR2 FYNNEI. The CDR3 has 16 amino acids. The ends lost 6 bases at V and 1 base at J; junction bases unmatched: 7. CDR3 region: CASSLKLAGGSYEQYF. The DNA of the CDR3 is TGTGCCAGCAGCCTAAAACTAGCGGGGGGTTCCTACGAGCAGTACTTC. Supplemented by reference TRBV2 and TRBJ2-7, the full variable domain reads EPEVTQTPSHQVTQMGQEVILRCVPISNHLYFYWYRQILGQKVEFLVSFYNNEISEKSEIFDDQFSVERPDGSNFTLKIRSTKLEDSAMYFCASSLKLAGGSYEQYFGPGTRLTVT.